Listed here are 12 T cell receptor beta chains from one sample, sequenced in a study of OX40 agonist ivuxolimab in advanced cancers. TCRdb keeps only in-frame clones here, not all; method: immunoSEQ multiplex PCR. The sample holds roughly 38,000 clones; approximately 80% are singletons and the top ten take under 3.5%. The input for sequencing was CD4+ or CD8+ T cells sorted from blood, taken in a trial of the OX40 agonist ivuxolimab. The receptors come from an adult with an advanced solid tumor such as melanoma, head and neck, liver or kidney cancer.

The chain joins TRBV7-4 to TRBJ2-7; 11 bases map to TRBD1. J was trimmed by 3 bases and V by 4 bases; bases with no gene match: 5. The length of the CDR3 is 15 residues. Germline CDR1 SGHVT, CDR2 SQSDAQ. The CDR3 DNA is TGTGCCAGCAGCTACCCGGGACAGGGGGACTACGAGCAGTACTTC. This translates into CASSYPGQGDYEQYF. The full variable domain, rest sourced from reference TRBV7-4 and TRBJ2-7, is GAGVSQSPRYKVAKRGRDVALRCDSISGHVTLYWYRQTLGQGSEVLTYSQSDAQRDKSGRPSGRFSAERPERSVSTLKIQRTEQGDSAVYLCASSYPGQGDYEQYFGPGTRLTVT.

This clone has just one count. The junction departs from germline at one end; a sequencing error may be responsible. The chain couples TRBV6-6 to TRBJ2-2; 12 bases match TRBD1. Germline CDR1 is MNHNY and CDR2 is SVGAGI (reference sequence). This CDR3 contains 14 residues. The CDR3 nucleotides read TGTGCCGGCAGGGACAGGGGGCGCGGCGGGGAGCTGTTTTTT. Translated: CAGRDRGRGGELFF.

V and J are TRBV19 and TRBJ2-1, with D possibly TRBD2 on 6 matching bases. With 6 bases removed from V and 9 bases from J, the gap between germline ends came to 12 bases. This CDR3 contains 12 residues. Germline lookup yields CDR1 LNHDA and CDR2 SQIVND (reference sequence). This chain's CDR3 is CASSRGSGEQFF. DNA of the CDR3: TGTGCCAGTAGCCGGGGGAGCGGTGAGCAGTTCTTC.

A few counts support this clone. The chain joins TRBV14 to TRBJ1-2; D is uncertain. The V end was cut by 3 bases, the J end by 6 bases, with 11 bases between. This CDR3 is built from 13 residues. Germline assignment: CDR1 SGHDN and CDR2 FVKESK. The DNA of the CDR3 is TGTGCCAGCAGCCACATCGGGGTGAATGGCTACACCTTC. This translates into CASSHIGVNGYTF.

This clone came up a few times. This chain links TRBV5-4 with TRBJ2-7; D might be TRBD1 (6 bases). Germline lookup yields CDR1 SGHNT and CDR2 YYREEE (reference sequence). V lost 5 bases to trimming and J lost 1 base, with 13 bases between them. CDR3 length: 14 residues. This CDR3 is CASSRTDSSYEQYF. The CDR3 nucleotides read TGTGCCAGCAGTCGGACAGACAGTTCCTACGAGCAGTACTTC.

The chain recombines TRBV7-2 with TRBJ2-3, with 12 positions matching TRBD2. The CDR3 loop spans 18 amino acids. The germline V gene encodes CDR1 SGHTA and CDR2 FQGNSA. V lost 1 base, J lost 2 bases, and 7 bases stayed unmatched. CDR3 protein: CASSLGRTSGDITDTQYF. The CDR3 DNA reads as TGTGCCAGCAGCTTAGGCAGGACTAGCGGGGACATCACAGATACGCAGTATTTT. The complete variable domain, with remaining parts taken from reference TRBV7-2 and TRBJ2-3, reads GAGVSQSPSNKVTEKGKDVELRCDPISGHTALYWYRQSLGQGLEFLIYFQGNSAPDKSGLPSDRFSAERTGGSVSTLTIQRTQQEDSAVYLCASSLGRTSGDITDTQYFGPGTRLTVL.

The rearrangement joins TRBV19 to TRBJ1-2; TRBD1 is a possible D gene (5 bases). Trimming removed 3 bases from V and 0 bases from J, with 8 bases in between. The CDR3 extends over 14 amino acids. CDR1 is LNHDA and CDR2 is SQIVND in the germline V gene (reference sequence). CDR3 sequence: CASSMAGSNYGYTF. The CDR3 DNA reads as TGTGCCAGTAGTATGGCAGGGTCTAACTATGGCTACACCTTC. Complete variable domain (other parts from reference TRBV19 and TRBJ1-2): DGGITQSPKYLFRKEGQNVTLSCEQNLNHDAMYWYRQDPGQGLRLIYYSQIVNDFQKGDIAEGYSVSREKKESFPLTVTSAQKNPTAFYLCASSMAGSNYGYTFGSGTRLTVV.

DNA for the CDR3: TGTGCCAGTAGTATAAGGAGCTGGAGGGCAGTCACCGGGGAGCTGTTTTTT. Its protein product is CASSIRSWRAVTGELFF. The gene calls are TRBV19 and TRBJ2-2; possibly TRBD2 for D (6 bases). The CDR3 covers 17 residues. Trimming stripped 2 bases from V and 4 bases from J, with 17 bases between. Germline lookup yields CDR1 LNHDA and CDR2 SQIVND (reference sequence). The variable domain in full, with the rest retrieved from reference TRBV19 and TRBJ2-2, is DGGITQSPKYLFRKEGQNVTLSCEQNLNHDAMYWYRQDPGQGLRLIYYSQIVNDFQKGDIAEGYSVSREKKESFPLTVTSAQKNPTAFYLCASSIRSWRAVTGELFFGEGSRLTVL.

This sequence joins TRBV6-1 and TRBJ2-7; 7 positions agree with TRBD1. Looked up from germline, CDR1 is MNHNS and CDR2 is SASEGT. This CDR3 region has 15 residues. V was pared by 4 bases and J by 1 base, with 7 bases of the junction left unmatched. This CDR3 reads CASSVNRDRSYEQYF. In nucleotides, the CDR3 is TGTGCCAGCAGTGTTAACCGGGACAGATCCTACGAGCAGTACTTC.

CDR3 bases: TGTGCCAGCAGTTTGAACGGGGTCCGACGAGGAGAGACCCAGTACTTC. Translating gives CASSLNGVRRGETQYF. V usage is TRBV28 and J usage is TRBJ2-5; D may be TRBD2 (5 bases). This CDR3 contains 16 residues. V lost 3 bases and J 4 bases, leaving 18 bases between the germline ends. The germline V gene has CDR1 MDHEN and CDR2 SYDVKM. The variable domain in full, completed from reference TRBV28 and TRBJ2-5, reads DVKVTQSSRYLVKRTGEKVFLECVQDMDHENMFWYRQDPGLGLRLIYFSYDVKMKEKGDIPEGYSVSREKKERFSLILESASTNQTSMYLCASSLNGVRRGETQYFGPGTRLLVL.

The genes are TRBV10-1 and TRBJ1-1; a possible D gene is TRBD1 (5 bases). Germline-derived CDR1 and CDR2 are WNHNN and SYGVQD (reference sequence). Trimming cost V 4 bases and J 6 bases, with 12 bases left between them. CDR3 length: 13 amino acids. This CDR3 reads CASSATGRSEAFF. The CDR3 DNA reads TGCGCCAGCAGTGCAACAGGAAGATCTGAAGCTTTCTTT.

This clone was observed once. This chain uses TRBV30 with TRBJ2-1, with D maybe TRBD1 (6 bases). Germline V gene data show CDR1 as GTSNPN and CDR2 as SVGIG (reference sequence). This CDR3 has 12 amino acids. Trimming left V 6 bases short and J 3 bases short, with 9 bases between. The CDR3 reads CACSGDYNEQFF. The CDR3 DNA is TGTGCCTGTTCAGGGGACTACAATGAGCAGTTCTTC.